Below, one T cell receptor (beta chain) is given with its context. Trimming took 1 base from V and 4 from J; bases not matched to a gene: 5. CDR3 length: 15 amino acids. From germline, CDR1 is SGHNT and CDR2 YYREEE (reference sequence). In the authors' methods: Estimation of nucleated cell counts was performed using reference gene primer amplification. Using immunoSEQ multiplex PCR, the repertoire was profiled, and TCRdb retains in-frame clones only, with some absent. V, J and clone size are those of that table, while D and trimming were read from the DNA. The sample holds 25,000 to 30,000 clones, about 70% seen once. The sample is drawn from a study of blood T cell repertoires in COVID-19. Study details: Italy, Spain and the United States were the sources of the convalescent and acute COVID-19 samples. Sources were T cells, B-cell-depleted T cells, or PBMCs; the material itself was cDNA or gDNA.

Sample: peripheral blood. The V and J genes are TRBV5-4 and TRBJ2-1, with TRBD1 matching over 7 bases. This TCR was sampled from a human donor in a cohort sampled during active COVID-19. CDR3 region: CASSLRGGLYNEQFF. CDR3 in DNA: TGTGCCAGCAGCTTGAGAGGGGGCCTGTACAATGAGCAGTTCTTC.